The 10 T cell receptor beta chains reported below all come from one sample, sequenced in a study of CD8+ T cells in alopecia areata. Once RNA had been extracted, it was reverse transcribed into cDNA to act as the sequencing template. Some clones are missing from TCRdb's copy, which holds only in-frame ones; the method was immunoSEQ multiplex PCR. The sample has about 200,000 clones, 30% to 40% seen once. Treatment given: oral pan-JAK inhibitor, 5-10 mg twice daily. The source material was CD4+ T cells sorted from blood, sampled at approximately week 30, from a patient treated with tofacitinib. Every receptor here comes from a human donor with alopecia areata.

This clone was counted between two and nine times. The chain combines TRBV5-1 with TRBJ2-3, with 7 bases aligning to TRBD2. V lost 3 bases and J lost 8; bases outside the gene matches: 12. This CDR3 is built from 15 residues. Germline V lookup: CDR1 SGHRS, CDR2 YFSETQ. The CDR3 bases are TGCGCCAGCAGCTGGGGGACTAACGATTCCCCTACGCAGTATTTT. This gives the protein CASSWGTNDSPTQYF.

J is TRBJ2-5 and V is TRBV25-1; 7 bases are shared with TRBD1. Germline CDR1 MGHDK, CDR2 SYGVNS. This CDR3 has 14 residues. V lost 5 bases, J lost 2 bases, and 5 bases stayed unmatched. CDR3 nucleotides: TGTGCCAGCAGTAAAAGGGACAGTCAAGAGACCCAGTACTTC. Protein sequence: CASSKRDSQETQYF.

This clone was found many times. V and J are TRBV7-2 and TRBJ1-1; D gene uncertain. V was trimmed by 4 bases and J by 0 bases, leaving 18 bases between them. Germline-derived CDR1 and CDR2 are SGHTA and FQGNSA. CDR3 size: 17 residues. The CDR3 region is CASSSGPGEWMNTEAFF. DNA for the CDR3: TGTGCCAGCAGCTCAGGCCCCGGGGAGTGGATGAACACTGAAGCTTTCTTT.

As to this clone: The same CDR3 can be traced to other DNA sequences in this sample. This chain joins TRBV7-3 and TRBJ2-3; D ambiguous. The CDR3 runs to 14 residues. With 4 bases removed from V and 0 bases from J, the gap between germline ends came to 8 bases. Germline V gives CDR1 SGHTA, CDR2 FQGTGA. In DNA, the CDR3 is TGTGCCAGCAGCTCAGGATCTAGCACAGATACGCAGTATTTT. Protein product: CASSSGSSTDTQYF.

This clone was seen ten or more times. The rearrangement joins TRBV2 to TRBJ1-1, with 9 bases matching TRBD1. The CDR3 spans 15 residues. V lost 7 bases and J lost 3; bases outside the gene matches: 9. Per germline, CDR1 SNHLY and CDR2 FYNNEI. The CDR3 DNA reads TGTGCCAGCACCAAACTTACAGGGGGCTACACTGAAGCTTTCTTT. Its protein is CASTKLTGGYTEAFF. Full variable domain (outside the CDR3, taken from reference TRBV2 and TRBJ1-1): EPEVTQTPSHQVTQMGQEVILRCVPISNHLYFYWYRQILGQKVEFLVSFYNNEISEKSEIFDDQFSVERPDGSNFTLKIRSTKLEDSAMYFCASTKLTGGYTEAFFGQGTRLTVV.

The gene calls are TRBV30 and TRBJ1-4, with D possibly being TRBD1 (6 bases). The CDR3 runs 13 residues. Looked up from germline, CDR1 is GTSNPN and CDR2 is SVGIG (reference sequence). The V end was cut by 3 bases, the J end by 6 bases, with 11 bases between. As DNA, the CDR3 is TGTGCCTGGAGCCGGGACATCCATGAAAAACTGTTTTTT. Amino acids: CAWSRDIHEKLFF. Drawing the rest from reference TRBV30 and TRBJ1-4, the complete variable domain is SQTIHQWPATLVQPVGSPLSLECTVEGTSNPNLYWYRQAAGRGLQLLFYSVGIGQISSEVPQNLSASRPQDRQFILSSKKLLLSDSGFYLCAWSRDIHEKLFFGSGTQLSVL.

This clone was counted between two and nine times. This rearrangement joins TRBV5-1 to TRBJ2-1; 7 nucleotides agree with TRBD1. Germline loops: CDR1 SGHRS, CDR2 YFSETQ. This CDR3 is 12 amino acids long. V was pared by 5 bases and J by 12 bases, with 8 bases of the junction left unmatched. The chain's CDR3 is CASRPDSGGQFF. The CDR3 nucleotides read TGCGCCAGCAGGCCAGACTCAGGGGGGCAGTTCTTC.

The CDR3 loop is CASSLAAGVGYGYTF. As DNA, the CDR3 is TGCGCCAGCAGCTTGGCGGCAGGCGTTGGCTATGGCTACACCTTC. The chain combines TRBV5-1 with TRBJ1-2; no clear D gene. CDR3 size: 15 residues. CDR1 is SGHRS, CDR2 YFSETQ, per germline. Trimming stripped 0 bases from V and 4 bases from J, with 13 bases between.

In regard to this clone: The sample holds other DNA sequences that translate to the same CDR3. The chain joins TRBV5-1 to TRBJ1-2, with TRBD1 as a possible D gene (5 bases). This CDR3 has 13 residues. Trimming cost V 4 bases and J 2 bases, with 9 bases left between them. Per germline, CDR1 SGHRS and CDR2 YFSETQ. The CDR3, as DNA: TGCGCCAGCAGCCTTTCAGGGAACTATGGCTACACCTTC. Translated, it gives CASSLSGNYGYTF.

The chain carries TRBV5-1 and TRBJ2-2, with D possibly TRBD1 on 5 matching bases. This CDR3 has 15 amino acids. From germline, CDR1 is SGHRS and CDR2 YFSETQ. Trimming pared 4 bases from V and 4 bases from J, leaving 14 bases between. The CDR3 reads CASSPRIRGTGELFF. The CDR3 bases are TGCGCCAGCAGCCCCCGGATAAGGGGCACCGGGGAGCTGTTTTTT.